A selection of T cell receptor beta chains follows, all from one sample in a study of T cells in Graves' hyperthyroidism and ophthalmopathy. MiXCR was run by TCRdb on the multiplex PCR reads, yielding one entry per CDR3 protein. The sample yields hundreds of thousands of distinct CDR3 sequences, around 14% seen once. The sample consisted of blood. All receptors derive from a woman between 18 and 29 years old with Graves' hyperthyroidism. Both conserved end residues are part of each CDR3. A D gene is named only where the DNA matches it firmly. Size tells how often a clone was seen (once, few, many) or the class of an expanded clone, and some rows leave it out.

cdr3_length,v_call,j_call,clone_size,d_call,cdr3_nt,cdr3_aa
11,TRBV20-1,TRBJ2-3,NA,NA,TGCAGTGCTGGAGACTCCTCGGCGCAGTATTTT,CSAGDSSAQYF
13,TRBV14,TRBJ1-6,NA,NA,TGTGCCAGCAGCCAATCAGGGAATTCACCCCTCCACTTT,CASSQSGNSPLHF
14,TRBV9,TRBJ1-2,many,NA,TGTGCCAGCAGCGTAGAACCAGCAACCTATGGCTACACCTTC,CASSVEPATYGYTF
13,TRBV29-1,TRBJ1-3,many,NA,TGCAGCGCCTCGACACAGCAGGGAAACACCATATATTTT,CSASTQQGNTIYF
12,TRBV20-1,TRBJ1-2,NA,TRBD1,TGCAGTGCTAGCACAGGGGCCTATGGCTACACCTTC,CSASTGAYGYTF
15,TRBV27,TRBJ2-7,many,NA,TGTGCCAGCAGTCCGCGGGGCAGGGCGGGTTACGAGCAGTACTTC,CASSPRGRAGYEQYF
14,TRBV6-2/TRBV6-3,TRBJ1-5,many,NA,TGTGCCAGCACCCCGGGTCTCTTCAATCAGCCCCAGCATTTT,CASTPGLFNQPQHF
14,TRBV27,TRBJ2-3,NA,NA,TGTGCCAGCAGCCGACCGCGGGGCACAGATACGCAGTATTTT,CASSRPRGTDTQYF
13,TRBV20-1,TRBJ2-3,many,NA,TGCAGTGCTAGGGGGCAAACGACAGATACGCAGTATTTT,CSARGQTTDTQYF
14,TRBV2,TRBJ2-7,many,NA,TGTGCCAGCAGAGGTAGGGCCGAGTCCTACGAGCAGTACTTC,CASRGRAESYEQYF
13,TRBV2,TRBJ2-3,many,NA,TGTGCCAGCAGTGAAGCCCCCACAGATACGCAGTATTTT,CASSEAPTDTQYF
15,TRBV12-5,TRBJ1-2,many,NA,TGTGCTAGTGGTAACCCACACCTTACCTGGGATGGCTACACCTTC,CASGNPHLTWDGYTF
15,TRBV20-1,TRBJ2-1,many,TRBD2,TGCAGTGCTAGAGCGGGACTAGCGATCTACAATGAGCAGTTCTTC,CSARAGLAIYNEQFF
15,TRBV7-2,TRBJ1-4,many,NA,TGTGCCAGCAGCTTAGCGGTAGGGGTTAGCGAAAAACTGTTTTTT,CASSLAVGVSEKLFF
14,TRBV11-3,TRBJ1-1,NA,TRBD1,TGTGCCAGCAGCTTAGGGACAGGGTTCTCTGAAGCTTTCTTT,CASSLGTGFSEAFF
14,TRBV3-1,TRBJ2-1,many,NA,TGTGCCAGCAGCCAAGAAGGAGGGGGCCATGAGCAGTTCTTC,CASSQEGGGHEQFF
14,TRBV5-1,TRBJ1-1,many,NA,TGCGCCAGCAGCCCCCTCCAGGCATGGACTGAAGCTTTCTTT,CASSPLQAWTEAFF
14,TRBV13,TRBJ2-1,many,NA,TGTGCCAGCAGTTACAGGGTTTTTAACAATGAGCAGTTCTTC,CASSYRVFNNEQFF
15,TRBV5-5,TRBJ1-5,many,NA,TGTGCCAGCAGCTTGGAAGGGGACCGCAATCAGCCCCAGCATTTT,CASSLEGDRNQPQHF
12,TRBV12-3/TRBV12-4,TRBJ1-2,many,NA,TGTGCCAGCAGTTTCGGGCCGGGGGGCTACACCTTC,CASSFGPGGYTF
18,TRBV9,TRBJ2-2,NA,TRBD2,TGTGCCAGCAGCGTTAGCGGGGGGCCTACCTCGAACACCGGGGAGCTGTTTTTT,CASSVSGGPTSNTGELFF
13,TRBV19,TRBJ1-5,NA,NA,TGTGCCAGTAGTTTGGAGGTAAGTCAGCCCCAGCATTTT,CASSLEVSQPQHF
14,TRBV6-5,TRBJ1-1,many,NA,TGTGCCAGCAGTTCCGGGACCCACGTCACTGAAGCTTTCTTT,CASSSGTHVTEAFF
14,TRBV6-1,TRBJ2-3,many,NA,TGTGCCAGCAGTCCCGGGACTCGGACAGATACGCAGTATTTT,CASSPGTRTDTQYF
14,TRBV6-1,TRBJ2-1,many,TRBD1,TGTGCCAGCAGTCCTGGGACAGGGGGCAATGAGCAGTTCTTC,CASSPGTGGNEQFF
14,TRBV12-3/TRBV12-4,TRBJ2-2,NA,NA,TGTGCCAGCAGCAGGTGGGGGGGCGCCGGGGAGCTGTTTTTT,CASSRWGGAGELFF
14,TRBV20-1,TRBJ1-5,many,NA,TGCAGTGCTCTGGCCTGGAATAGCAATCAGCCCCAGCATTTT,CSALAWNSNQPQHF
15,TRBV5-1,TRBJ2-7,NA,TRBD2,TGCGCCAGCAGCCCTTTAGCGGGACGGTACTACGAGCAGTACTTC,CASSPLAGRYYEQYF